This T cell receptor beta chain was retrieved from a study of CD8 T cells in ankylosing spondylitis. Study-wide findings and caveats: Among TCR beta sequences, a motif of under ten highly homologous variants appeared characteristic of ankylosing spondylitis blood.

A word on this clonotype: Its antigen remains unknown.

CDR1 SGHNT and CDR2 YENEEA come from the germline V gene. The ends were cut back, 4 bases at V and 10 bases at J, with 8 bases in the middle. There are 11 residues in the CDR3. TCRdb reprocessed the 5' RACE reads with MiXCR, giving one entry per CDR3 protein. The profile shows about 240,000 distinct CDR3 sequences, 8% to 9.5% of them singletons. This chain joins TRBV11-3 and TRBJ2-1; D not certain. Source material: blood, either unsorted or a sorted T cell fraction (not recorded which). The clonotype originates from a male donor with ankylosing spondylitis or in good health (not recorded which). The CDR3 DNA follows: TGTGCCAGCAGCTCCCAGGCCGAGCAGTTCTTC. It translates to CASSSQAEQFF. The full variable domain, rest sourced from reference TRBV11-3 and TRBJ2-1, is EAGVVQSPRYKIIEKKQPVAFWCNPISGHNTLYWYLQNLGQGPELLIRYENEEAVDDSQLPKDRFSAERLKGVDSTLKIQPAELGDSAVYLCASSSQAEQFFGPGTRLTVL.